This T cell receptor beta chain came from a study of CXCR3-negative and CXCR3-positive naive CD8 T cells. Study results and caveats: For memory CD8+ cells diversity was much lower, but both naive subsets had comparably high diversity. Naive cells positive for CXCR3 carried more hydrophobic TRB CDR3s than CXCR3-negative ones. Naive cells, whether CXCR3-negative or CXCR3-positive, had similar TRBV-TRBJ usage, while memory cells differed. With CXCR3 expression partially decreased after cryopreservation, most assays relied on fresh PBMCs.

For this clonotype: The target antigen is unknown.

Each TRB cDNA library was prepared by 5' RACE (with UMI labels). TCRdb reanalyzed the 5' RACE reads and collapses them to one entry per CDR3 protein, without DNA. The sample data list over 95,000 distinct CDR3 sequences. Cells that were CD45RO-CCR7+CD27+CD95- constituted naive CD8+ T cells. The CDR3 loop spans 16 amino acids. Germline CDR1 and CDR2: MGHRA and YSYEKL. This rearrangement joins TRBV4-1 to TRBJ2-7; TCRdb selects TRBD1, and the lack of DNA leaves this call unchecked. The sequenced sample consisted of naive CXCR3+ CD8+ T cells from blood. Subset denoted: CD45RO-CCR7+CD27+CD95- naive CD8+ T cells expressing CXCR3 (TNR3+). This receptor was obtained from a human donor in good health. Some clones in this sample may be carry-over from other donors' samples. CDR3 loop: CASSHPSGQGSYEQYF.